What follows describes a single T cell receptor (beta chain). The sample holds many counts of this clonotype. The clone's antigen remains unknown. No much larger clonotype is one base removed from it; base qualities were not supplied. This sample is part of a study of spatial heterogeneity in lung cancer (dated by TCRdb to the late 2010s). Study-level background: Beta-chain transcripts were consistently detected in greater numbers than alpha-chain transcripts, which likely reflects a higher abundance of beta-chain transcripts. In the raw uncorrected reads, each unique combination of TCR and UMI appeared more than ten times on average. TCR transcript counts in tumor regions correlated strongly with a T cell transcriptional module score from matched bulk RNA-seq. Nonsynonymous mutation counts, determined by whole-exome sequencing of tumor tissue, were related to features of the TCR repertoire. Both alpha and beta chains were TCR-sequenced in 200 or so tumor regions, around 64 matched nontumor lung samples and approximately 50 PBMC samples obtained at surgery. In non-small cell lung cancer, the study made a quantitative comparison of TCR alpha and beta repertoires among multiple tumor regions, matched nontumor lung and blood. Study-wide findings and limitations: The tumor nonsynonymous mutation count correlated with the number of expanded alpha and beta TCRs within the tumor. Counts of ubiquitous and regional expanded TCRs correlated with counts of ubiquitous and regional nonsynonymous mutations, respectively. Additional single-cell paired TCR alpha and beta sequencing was considered necessary to confirm, at a functional level, the hypothesis that regional TCRs recognize regional mutations. TCR-seq was estimated to cover only about 7.6% of tumor T cells for alpha chains and approximately 13% for beta chains.

Ends trimmed: V by 1 base, J by 6 bases; bases unmatched to a gene: 10. Based on the germline V gene (reference sequence), the CDR1 and CDR2 sequences are SGHNT and YYREEE. The cysteine opens and the phenylalanine closes a CDR3 of 16 amino acids. Only the CDR3 portion is preserved as DNA: 48 bases, with reading frame beginning at the first base. Library generation was performed with 5' RACE. The run used a NextSeq 500. To allow correction of PCR and sequencing errors, the TCR library protocol tagged every TCR cDNA molecule with a unique molecular identifier. Per the authors' processing: TCR identification, UMI-based error correction and CDR3 extraction were all carried out with Decombinator tools. TCRs above a frequency of 2 per 1,000, corresponding to the top 1% of the tumor frequency distribution, were defined as expanded. Expanded tumor TCRs were classed as regional if statistically deemed absent (corrected P<0.05) from at least one tumor region, otherwise ubiquitous. Each repertoire was subsampled 100 times to 5,000 TCRs, after which Renyi diversity was computed with the R vegan package. CDR3 similarity networks were constructed using string-kernel similarity of amino acid triplets, with links drawn between CDR3s whose pairwise similarity was above 0.82. TCRdb reanalyzed the raw reads on its own, using fastp at Q25 for trimming and MiXCR for clone calling, and kept in-frame beta chains. CDR3 protein sequences are deduplicated, and each keeps its most common genes and DNA. The V and J calls here are based on TCRdb, not the publication. This sample has 16,000 or so distinct CDR3 sequences in its table, and under 7.5% of those were observed once. Around 20% of the sample comes from the top ten.

The time point label of this sample denotes: sample taken at primary tumor resection. Donors were around 71 patients with early-stage, untreated non-small cell lung cancer from the lung TRACERx cohort. Whole RNA extracted from tumor and nontumor lung tissue, or from cryopreserved PBMC samples, was used for TCR sequencing without cell sorting. Only patients for whom sufficient RNA was available from at least two tumor regions were selected for TCR sequencing. A lung pathologist reviewed the tumor and adjacent nontumor lung specimens before the specimens were selected. This clonotype originated in a female donor with early-stage non-small cell lung cancer. The specimen comprised lung tumor tissue, sampled at surgery. Recombination connected TRBV5-4 to TRBJ2-3, and TRBD2 aligns with 8 junction nucleotides. The CDR3: CASSLRRGAIKDTQYF. At the DNA level, the sequence is TGTGCCAGCAGCTTGCGGCGGGGGGCTATTAAGGATACGCAGTATTTT. Supplemented by the reference TRBV5-4 and TRBJ2-3 proteins around the CDR3, the complete variable domain is ETGVTQSPTHLIKTRGQQVTLRCSSQSGHNTVSWYQQALGQGPQFIFQYYREEENGRGNFPPRFSGLQFPNYSSELNVNALELDDSALYLCASSLRRGAIKDTQYFGPGTRLTVL.